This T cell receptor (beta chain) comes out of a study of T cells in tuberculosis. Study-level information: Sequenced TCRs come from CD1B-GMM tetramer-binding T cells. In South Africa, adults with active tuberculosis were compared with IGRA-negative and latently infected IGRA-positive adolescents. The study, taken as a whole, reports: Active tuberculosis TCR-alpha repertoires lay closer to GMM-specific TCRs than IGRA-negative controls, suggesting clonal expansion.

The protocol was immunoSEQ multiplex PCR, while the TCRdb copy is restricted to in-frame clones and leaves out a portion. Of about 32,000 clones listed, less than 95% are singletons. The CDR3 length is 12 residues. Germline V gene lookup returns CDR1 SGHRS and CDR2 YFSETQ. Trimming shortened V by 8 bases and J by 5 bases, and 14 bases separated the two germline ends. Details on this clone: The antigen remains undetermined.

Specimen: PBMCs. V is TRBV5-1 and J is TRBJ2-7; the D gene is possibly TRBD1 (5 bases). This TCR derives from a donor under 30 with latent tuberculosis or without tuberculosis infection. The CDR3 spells CASSPDSHEQYF. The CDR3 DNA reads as TGCGCCAGTAGCCCAGACAGCCACGAGCAGTACTTC.